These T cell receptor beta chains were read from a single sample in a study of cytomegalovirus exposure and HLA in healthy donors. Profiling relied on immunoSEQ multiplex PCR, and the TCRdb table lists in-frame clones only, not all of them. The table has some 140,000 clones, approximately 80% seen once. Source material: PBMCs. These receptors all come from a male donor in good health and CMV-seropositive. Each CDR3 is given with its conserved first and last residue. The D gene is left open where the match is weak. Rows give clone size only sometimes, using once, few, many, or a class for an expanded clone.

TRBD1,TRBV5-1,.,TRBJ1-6,TGCGCCAGCAGCTTGGGACAGGGGGCGAACTCACCCCTCCACTTT,CASSLGQGANSPLHF
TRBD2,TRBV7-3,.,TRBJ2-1,TGTGCCAGCAGCCCCCGACTAGCGGGAGGAATGCCAAGTGGATACAATGAGCAGTTCTTC,CASSPRLAGGMPSGYNEQFF
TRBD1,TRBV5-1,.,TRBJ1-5,TGCGCCAGCAGCTTTACAGGGGCACTCAATCAGCCCCAGCATTTT,CASSFTGALNQPQHF
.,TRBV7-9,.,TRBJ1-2,TGTGCCAGCAGCTTAACTGACAGAAGAGGTAACTATGGCTACACCTTC,CASSLTDRRGNYGYTF
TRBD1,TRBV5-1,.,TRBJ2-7,TGCGCCAGCAGCCCCGGGACAGGCCCCTACGAGCAGTACTTC,CASSPGTGPYEQYF
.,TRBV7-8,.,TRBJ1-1,TGTGCCAGCAGCTTAGCAGGGAGGACTGAAGCTTTCTTT,CASSLAGRTEAFF
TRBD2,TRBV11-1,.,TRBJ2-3,TGTGCCAGCAGCTTAGGGACTAGCAAGGATACGCAGTATTTT,CASSLGTSKDTQYF
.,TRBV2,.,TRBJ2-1,TGTGCCAGTTCCTACTCGGGGGAGCAGTTCTTC,CASSYSGEQFF
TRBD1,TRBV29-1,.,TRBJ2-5,TGCAGCGTCCTGTGGGGACAGGGCGTCGGGACCCAGTACTTC,CSVLWGQGVGTQYF
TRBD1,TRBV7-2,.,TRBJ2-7,TGTGCCAGCAGCCCTGGGACAGGGTGGTACGAGCAGTACTTC,CASSPGTGWYEQYF
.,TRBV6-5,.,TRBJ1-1,TGTGCCAGCAGTTCCACAGGTCGGACTGAAGCTTTCTTT,CASSSTGRTEAFF
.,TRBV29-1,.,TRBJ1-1,TGCAGCGTTGCGCGACAGGAGGTGGACACTGAAGCTTTCTTT,CSVARQEVDTEAFF
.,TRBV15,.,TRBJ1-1,TGTGCCACCAGCGCCCGGGCGCAAAGGGGGAACACTGAAGCTTTCTTT,CATSARAQRGNTEAFF
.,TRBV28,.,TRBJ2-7,TGTGCCAGCAGTTTCACCGCCCGACTGACCCTCTACGAGCAGTACTTC,CASSFTARLTLYEQYF
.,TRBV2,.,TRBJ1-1,TGTGCCAGCAGTCTGGGGGCCCCAGGGTGGGGTGGCACTGAAGCTTTCTTT,CASSLGAPGWGGTEAFF
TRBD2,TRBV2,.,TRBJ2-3,TGTGCCAGCAGCTGGACTAGCGGGGGCCGAGTCACAGATACGCAGTATTTT,CASSWTSGGRVTDTQYF
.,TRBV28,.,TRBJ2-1,TGTGCCAGCAGTCCGCGGCCCCGCGGTGAGTTCTTC,CASSPRPRGEFF
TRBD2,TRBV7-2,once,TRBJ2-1,TGTGCCAGCAGCCTCGCTAGCGGGAGGGCCCATGAGCAGTTCTTC,CASSLASGRAHEQFF
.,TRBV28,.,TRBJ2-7,TGTGCCAGCACCTCCTTGAGGGAGCAGTACTTC,CASTSLREQYF
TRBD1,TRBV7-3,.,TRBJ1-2,TGTGCCAGCAGCCCCGACAGGGAACTAGGTGGCTACACCTTC,CASSPDRELGGYTF
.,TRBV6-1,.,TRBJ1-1,TGTGCCAGCGTGACAGCGGGCACTGAAGCTTTCTTT,CASVTAGTEAFF
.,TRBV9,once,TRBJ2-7,TGTGCCAGCAGCGTAGCTATGGACAGACACTCCTACGAGCAGTACTTC,CASSVAMDRHSYEQYF
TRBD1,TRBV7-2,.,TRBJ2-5,TGTGCCAGCAGCCGCGTACAGGGGGCGGGGAACTCCGAGACCCAGTACTTC,CASSRVQGAGNSETQYF
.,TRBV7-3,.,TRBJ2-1,TGTGCCAGCAGCTTAAGTCCAAGCGGACCCTACAATGAGCAGTTCTTC,CASSLSPSGPYNEQFF
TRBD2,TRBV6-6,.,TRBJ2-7,TGTGCCAGCAGTTACTGGACTAGCGGTTCCTACGAGCAGTACTTC,CASSYWTSGSYEQYF
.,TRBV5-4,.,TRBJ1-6,TGTGCCAGCAGCTTGGATGTAGCCGGAAATTCACCCCTCCACTTT,CASSLDVAGNSPLHF
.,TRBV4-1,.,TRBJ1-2,TGCGCCAGCAGCCAAGGAGCGGGGGGGCGGGAATATGGCTACACCTTC,CASSQGAGGREYGYTF
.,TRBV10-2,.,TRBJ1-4,TGCGCCAGCAAACCGAGGGCTAATGAAAAACTGTTTTTT,CASKPRANEKLFF
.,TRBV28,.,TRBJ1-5,TGTGCCAGCAGTTGGGGGGTAGGAAGCAATCAGCCCCAGCATTTT,CASSWGVGSNQPQHF
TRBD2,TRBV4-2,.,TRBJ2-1,TGTGCCAGCAGCCAAGAAGGAGCTAGCGGCAATGAGCAGTTCTTC,CASSQEGASGNEQFF
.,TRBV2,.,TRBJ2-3,TGTGCCAGCAGTGGAATTGGTGTGGGGCCGACTAGCACAGATACGCAGTATTTT,CASSGIGVGPTSTDTQYF
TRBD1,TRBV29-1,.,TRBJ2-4,TGCAGCGTTAGGGGGCAGAAGCCAGTGAACATTCAGTACTTC,CSVRGQKPVNIQYF
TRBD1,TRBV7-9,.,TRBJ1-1,TGTGCCAGCAGCTTCGTGACAGGGGCCAACGACGGCACTGAAGCTTTCTTT,CASSFVTGANDGTEAFF
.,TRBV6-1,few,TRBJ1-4,TGTGCCAGCAGTGAACGTGGATCGGGAAAACTGTTTTTT,CASSERGSGKLFF
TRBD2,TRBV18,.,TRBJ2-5,TGTGCCAGCTCACCGACGGCGCGGGGGGCCGGGGAGACCCAGTACTTC,CASSPTARGAGETQYF
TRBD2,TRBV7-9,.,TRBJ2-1,TGTGCCAGCAGCTTCAGTTTGGGGGGGTTTAATGAGCAGTTCTTC,CASSFSLGGFNEQFF
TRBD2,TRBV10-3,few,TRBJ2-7,TGTGCCATCAGTAAACTAGCGGGGGGCCCCTACGAGCAGTACTTC,CAISKLAGGPYEQYF
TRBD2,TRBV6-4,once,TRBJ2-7,TGTGCCAGCAGTCAAAGCGGGGGGACCTCCTACGAGCAGTACTTC,CASSQSGGTSYEQYF
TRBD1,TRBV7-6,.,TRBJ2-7,TGTGCCAGCAGCGGGGGCCACGCGGGACAGGGGGCGAGTGAGCAGTACTTC,CASSGGHAGQGASEQYF
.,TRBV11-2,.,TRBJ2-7,TGTGCCAGCAGGCCCACTTCTCCCCTCTCCTACGAGCAGTACTTC,CASRPTSPLSYEQYF
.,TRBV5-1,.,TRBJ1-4,TGCGCCAGCAGCGCGTCAACAGGAAACAAGGGTGAAAAACTGTTTTTT,CASSASTGNKGEKLFF
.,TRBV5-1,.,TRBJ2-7,TGCGCCAGCAGCTTGGGCAGGGAACCCTTCTGCGAGCAGTACTTC,CASSLGREPFCEQYF
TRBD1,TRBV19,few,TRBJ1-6,TGTGCCAGTAGTATATTCGCCGGGACAGGGGGTTCACCCCTCCACTTT,CASSIFAGTGGSPLHF
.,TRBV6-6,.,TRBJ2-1,TGTGCCAGCAGCACTAGCTCCTACAATGAGCAGTTCTTC,CASSTSSYNEQFF